These T cell receptor beta chains were read from a single sample in a study of response to subunit inactivated influenza vaccine. One entry per CDR3 protein results from TCRdb running MiXCR on the RT-PCR reads. Among just under 550,000 distinct CDR3 sequences, under 30% were seen once, and the ten largest hold 2.5% to 3.5%. The same sample was also studied in work on T cells expressing NK-cell markers.

The sequences come from CD4+ T cells sorted from PBMCs, collected 12 days after vaccination. The receptors originated from a man between 45 and 60 years old who received an inactivated influenza vaccine. The CDR3 runs from the conserved cysteine through the conserved F or W. D genes are given only for firm matches. The size entry is marked missing in some rows and otherwise reads once, few, many or a size class.

cdr3_aa: CASSWGRRGETQYF
cdr3_nt: TGCGCCAGCAGCTGGGGGAGGAGGGGAGAGACCCAGTACTTC
v_call: TRBV5-1
j_call: TRBJ2-5
clone_size: .
d_call: .

cdr3_aa: CASSLGNSLLEGGELFF
cdr3_nt: TGTGCCAGCAGTTTAGGAAACAGCCTTTTGGAGGGCGGGGAGCTGTTTTTT
v_call: TRBV12-3/TRBV12-4
j_call: TRBJ2-2
clone_size: few
d_call: .

cdr3_aa: CASSYRGDGRQAFF
cdr3_nt: TGTGCCAGCAGTTACCGTGGGGACGGGAGGCAAGCTTTCTTT
v_call: TRBV6-5
j_call: TRBJ1-1
clone_size: .
d_call: .

cdr3_aa: CASSDASRSSETQYF
cdr3_nt: TGTGCCAGCAGTGATGCTAGCCGCTCATCGGAGACCCAGTACTTC
v_call: TRBV25-1
j_call: TRBJ2-5
clone_size: .
d_call: .

cdr3_aa: CASSLALGTSRNEQFF
cdr3_nt: TGTGCCAGCAGTTTAGCGCTTGGGACTAGCAGGAATGAGCAGTTCTTC
v_call: TRBV12-3/TRBV12-4
j_call: TRBJ2-1
clone_size: few
d_call: TRBD2

cdr3_aa: CSARPGVRSDTQYF
cdr3_nt: TGCAGTGCCAGACCTGGAGTTCGTTCAGATACGCAGTATTTT
v_call: TRBV20-1
j_call: TRBJ2-3
clone_size: .
d_call: .

cdr3_aa: CASSRFGGDNEQYF
cdr3_nt: TGTGCCAGCAGCCGCTTCGGGGGAGATAACGAGCAGTACTTC
v_call: TRBV7-9
j_call: TRBJ2-7
clone_size: few
d_call: .

cdr3_aa: CSVPGPENIQYF
cdr3_nt: TGCAGCGTTCCGGGGCCAGAAAACATTCAGTACTTC
v_call: TRBV29-1
j_call: TRBJ2-4
clone_size: few
d_call: .

cdr3_aa: CASSLLAEGTGELFF
cdr3_nt: TGTGCCAGCAGTTTACTAGCGGAAGGGACCGGGGAGCTGTTTTTT
v_call: TRBV12-3/TRBV12-4
j_call: TRBJ2-2
clone_size: few
d_call: TRBD2

cdr3_aa: CASSFSRGGNSPLHF
cdr3_nt: TGTGCCAGCAGCTTCTCCAGGGGGGGGAATTCACCCCTCCACTTT
v_call: TRBV7-9
j_call: TRBJ1-6
clone_size: .
d_call: TRBD1

cdr3_aa: CASSQDVPKQYF
cdr3_nt: TGTGCCAGCAGCCAAGACGTTCCCAAGCAGTACTTC
v_call: TRBV14
j_call: TRBJ2-7
clone_size: few
d_call: .

cdr3_aa: CASSPYRDLHQPQHF
cdr3_nt: TGTGCCAGCAGTCCGTACAGGGATTTACATCAGCCCCAGCATTTT
v_call: TRBV6-2/TRBV6-3
j_call: TRBJ1-5
clone_size: .
d_call: .

cdr3_aa: CATSREPHREEQFF
cdr3_nt: TGTGCCACCAGCAGAGAGCCCCACAGGGAGGAGCAGTTCTTC
v_call: TRBV15
j_call: TRBJ2-1
clone_size: many
d_call: .

cdr3_aa: CASSLPGSEQFF
cdr3_nt: TGTGCCAGCAGCTTACCTGGGAGTGAGCAGTTCTTC
v_call: TRBV7-3
j_call: TRBJ2-1
clone_size: .
d_call: .

cdr3_aa: CSAPRGPTRSNEQFF
cdr3_nt: TGCAGTGCTCCTAGGGGTCCGACTAGGTCCAATGAGCAGTTCTTC
v_call: TRBV20-1
j_call: TRBJ2-1
clone_size: few
d_call: .

cdr3_aa: CASSFLDKTTGELFF
cdr3_nt: TGCGCCAGCAGCTTTCTGGACAAAACCACCGGGGAGCTGTTTTTT
v_call: TRBV5-1
j_call: TRBJ2-2
clone_size: few
d_call: .

cdr3_aa: CSTGTGGMRETQYF
cdr3_nt: TGCAGCACCGGGACAGGAGGAATGAGGGAGACCCAGTACTTC
v_call: TRBV29-1
j_call: TRBJ2-5
clone_size: many
d_call: TRBD1

cdr3_aa: CASSPEGLSIQYF
cdr3_nt: TGCGCCAGCAGCCCCGAGGGGTTGTCCATTCAGTACTTC
v_call: TRBV5-1
j_call: TRBJ2-4
clone_size: .
d_call: .

cdr3_aa: CASSMQGKRNGYTF
cdr3_nt: TGTGCCAGTAGTATGCAGGGAAAGAGGAATGGCTACACCTTC
v_call: TRBV19
j_call: TRBJ1-2
clone_size: .
d_call: .

cdr3_aa: CASSPLSTGLAGPDTQYF
cdr3_nt: TGTGCCAGCTCACCACTCTCGACCGGACTAGCGGGACCAGATACGCAGTATTTT
v_call: TRBV18
j_call: TRBJ2-3
clone_size: once
d_call: TRBD2

cdr3_aa: CASTYSDRGRGYTF
cdr3_nt: TGTGCCAGCACTTACTCGGATAGGGGGAGAGGCTACACCTTC
v_call: TRBV6-5
j_call: TRBJ1-2
clone_size: .
d_call: .

cdr3_aa: CAISEIDDYEQYF
cdr3_nt: TGTGCCATCAGTGAGATCGACGACTACGAGCAGTACTTC
v_call: TRBV10-3
j_call: TRBJ2-7
clone_size: .
d_call: .

cdr3_aa: CSVVGARSGNEQFF
cdr3_nt: TGCAGCGTTGTGGGAGCGCGTAGTGGCAATGAGCAGTTCTTC
v_call: TRBV29-1
j_call: TRBJ2-1
clone_size: few
d_call: .

cdr3_aa: CASRVQGVRTEAFF
cdr3_nt: TGTGCCAGCAGAGTACAGGGGGTCCGAACTGAAGCTTTCTTT
v_call: TRBV6-2/TRBV6-3
j_call: TRBJ1-1
clone_size: .
d_call: TRBD1

cdr3_aa: CASNPGTSADEQYF
cdr3_nt: TGTGCCAGCAACCCCGGGACTAGCGCGGACGAGCAGTACTTC
v_call: TRBV9
j_call: TRBJ2-7
clone_size: .
d_call: TRBD2

cdr3_aa: CASRLGTPNTGELFF
cdr3_nt: TGTGCCAGCAGGCTCGGGACTCCGAACACCGGGGAGCTGTTTTTT
v_call: TRBV28
j_call: TRBJ2-2
clone_size: .
d_call: .

cdr3_aa: CASSARLAGAGELFF
cdr3_nt: TGTGCCAGCAGCGCCCGACTAGCGGGGGCCGGGGAGCTGTTTTTT
v_call: TRBV7-6
j_call: TRBJ2-2
clone_size: .
d_call: TRBD2

cdr3_aa: CASKARGAYNEQFF
cdr3_nt: TGTGCCAGCAAGGCACGGGGCGCCTACAATGAGCAGTTCTTC
v_call: TRBV6-1
j_call: TRBJ2-1
clone_size: .
d_call: .

cdr3_aa: CASSVGGRSYEQYF
cdr3_nt: TGTGCCAGCAGCGTAGGGGGCAGGTCCTACGAGCAGTACTTC
v_call: TRBV9
j_call: TRBJ2-7
clone_size: .
d_call: .

cdr3_aa: CASSQKKFKGAIAYEQYF
cdr3_nt: TGTGCCAGCAGCCAAAAGAAATTCAAGGGGGCGATCGCCTACGAGCAGTACTTC
v_call: TRBV14
j_call: TRBJ2-7
clone_size: .
d_call: TRBD1

cdr3_aa: CASRVPPPGGGGGYTF
cdr3_nt: TGTGCCAGCAGAGTCCCCCCCCCAGGGGGCGGAGGAGGCTACACCTTC
v_call: TRBV28
j_call: TRBJ1-2
clone_size: .
d_call: TRBD1

cdr3_aa: CASSQGSRLAGYQETQYF
cdr3_nt: TGCGCCAGCAGCCAAGGGAGTAGACTAGCGGGGTACCAAGAGACCCAGTACTTC
v_call: TRBV4-3
j_call: TRBJ2-5
clone_size: few
d_call: TRBD2

cdr3_aa: CASRLGANTGELFF
cdr3_nt: TGTGCCAGCCGGCTAGGGGCGAACACCGGGGAGCTGTTTTTT
v_call: TRBV6-1
j_call: TRBJ2-2
clone_size: .
d_call: .

cdr3_aa: CASSQGDRKDTQYF
cdr3_nt: TGTGCCAGCAGCCAAGGGGACCGCAAGGATACGCAGTATTTT
v_call: TRBV4-2
j_call: TRBJ2-3
clone_size: few
d_call: .

cdr3_aa: CASSLILGQGIYGYTF
cdr3_nt: TGTGCCAGCAGTTTAATCCTTGGACAGGGGATCTATGGCTACACCTTC
v_call: TRBV27
j_call: TRBJ1-2
clone_size: few
d_call: TRBD1

cdr3_aa: CASSYLRIASGNLNIQYF
cdr3_nt: TGTGCCAGCAGTTACCTTCGTATTGCTAGCGGAAACCTAAACATTCAGTACTTC
v_call: TRBV6-2/TRBV6-3
j_call: TRBJ2-4
clone_size: many
d_call: TRBD2

cdr3_aa: CASSLTHSYEQYF
cdr3_nt: TGTGCCAGCAGTTTGACCCATTCCTACGAGCAGTACTTC
v_call: TRBV28
j_call: TRBJ2-7
clone_size: .
d_call: .

cdr3_aa: CASRGMGTYNEQFF
cdr3_nt: TGTGCCAGCAGGGGGATGGGCACCTACAATGAGCAGTTCTTC
v_call: TRBV6-2/TRBV6-3
j_call: TRBJ2-1
clone_size: few
d_call: .

cdr3_aa: CASSLGQGATNEQFF
cdr3_nt: TGTGCCAGCAGCTTAGGACAGGGGGCAACCAATGAGCAGTTCTTC
v_call: TRBV7-2
j_call: TRBJ2-1
clone_size: .
d_call: TRBD1

cdr3_aa: CASSYTRTASYEQYF
cdr3_nt: TGCGCCAGCAGCTACACACGGACTGCCTCGTACGAGCAGTACTTC
v_call: TRBV5-1
j_call: TRBJ2-7
clone_size: few
d_call: .

cdr3_aa: CASSFGRSYNSPLHF
cdr3_nt: TGTGCCAGCAGTTTTGGGAGGTCCTATAATTCACCCCTCCACTTT
v_call: TRBV27
j_call: TRBJ1-6
clone_size: .
d_call: .

cdr3_aa: CASGLELQGTAISYEQYF
cdr3_nt: TGTGCTAGTGGTTTGGAACTCCAGGGGACAGCCATCTCCTACGAGCAGTACTTC
v_call: TRBV12-5
j_call: TRBJ2-7
clone_size: .
d_call: TRBD1

cdr3_aa: CASARVNTGELFF
cdr3_nt: TGTGCCAGCGCCAGGGTGAACACCGGGGAGCTGTTTTTT
v_call: TRBV6-6
j_call: TRBJ2-2
clone_size: .
d_call: .

cdr3_aa: CASSHSTGELFF
cdr3_nt: TGTGCCAGCAGCCATTCAACCGGGGAGCTGTTTTTT
v_call: TRBV7-2
j_call: TRBJ2-2
clone_size: many
d_call: .

cdr3_aa: CASSLGAGVAYNEQFF
cdr3_nt: TGCGCCAGCAGCTTGGGGGCGGGGGTGGCCTACAATGAGCAGTTCTTC
v_call: TRBV5-1
j_call: TRBJ2-1
clone_size: few
d_call: TRBD2

cdr3_aa: CASSLSSGDYGYTF
cdr3_nt: TGTGCCAGCAGTTTATCCTCAGGGGACTATGGCTACACCTTC
v_call: TRBV12-3/TRBV12-4
j_call: TRBJ1-2
clone_size: .
d_call: .